The clone carrying this T cell receptor beta chain showed up just a few times. This sample is part of a study of T-cell reconstitution after alpha-beta-depleted transplantation in children. The TCRbeta library was prepared with unique molecular identifiers. Each CDR3 protein is one row after TCRdb ran MiXCR on the PCR reads. This table holds 450,000 to 700,000 distinct CDR3 sequences, 20% to 30% found once. The sequence derives from a boy in the first two years of life with Wiskott-Aldrich syndrome, due to receive a stem cell transplant. The sample here was PBMCs, taken before TCRalphabeta/CD19-depleted stem cell transplant.

The CDR3 DNA reads as TGTGCCAGCAGCTTTCGGACTAGCGGCCAAGAGACCCAGTACTTC. It specifies CASSFRTSGQETQYF. The rearrangement joins TRBV7-2 to TRBJ2-5; 10 nucleotides align to TRBD2. The length of the CDR3 is 15 residues. Per germline, CDR1 SGHTA and CDR2 FQGNSA. V lost 3 bases and J lost 1; bases outside the gene matches: 2.